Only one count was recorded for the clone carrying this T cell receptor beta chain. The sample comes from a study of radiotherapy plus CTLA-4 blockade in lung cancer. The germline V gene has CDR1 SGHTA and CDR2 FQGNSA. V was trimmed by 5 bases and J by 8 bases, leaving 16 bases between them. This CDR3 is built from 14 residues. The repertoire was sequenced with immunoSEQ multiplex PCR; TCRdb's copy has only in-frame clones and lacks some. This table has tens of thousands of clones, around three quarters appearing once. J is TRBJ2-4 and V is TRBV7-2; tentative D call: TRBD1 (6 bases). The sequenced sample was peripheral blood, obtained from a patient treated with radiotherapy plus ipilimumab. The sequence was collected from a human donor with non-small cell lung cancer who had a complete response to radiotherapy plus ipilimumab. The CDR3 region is CASSPVRGRDIQYF. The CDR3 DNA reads TGTGCCAGCAGCCCGGTCAGGGGCCGAGACATTCAGTACTTC.